This is a list of T cell receptor beta chains from one sample in a study of Graves' ophthalmopathy and Graves' hyperthyroidism. TCRdb reprocessed the multiplex PCR reads with MiXCR, giving one entry per CDR3 protein. The data contain 660,000 or so distinct CDR3 sequences, roughly 41% of them singletons. The sequencing input was peripheral blood. The source of these receptors is an adult man with Graves' ophthalmopathy. The CDR3 runs from the conserved cysteine through the conserved F or W. Fields, in order: D gene, clone size, J gene, V gene, CDR3 protein, CDR3 DNA. A D gene is named only where the DNA matches it firmly. Part of the rows lack a size; the others show once, few, many or a class for expanded clones.

d_call: TRBD2; clone_size: many; j_call: TRBJ2-7; v_call: TRBV10-3; cdr3_aa: CAIRLQEEGGPYEQYF; cdr3_nt: TGTGCCATCAGACTACAGGAGGAGGGAGGGCCCTACGAGCAGTACTTC
d_call: .; clone_size: .; j_call: TRBJ2-7; v_call: TRBV7-2; cdr3_aa: CASSPRMLEQYF; cdr3_nt: TGTGCTAGCAGCCCGCGAATGCTCGAGCAGTACTTC
d_call: .; clone_size: once; j_call: TRBJ2-5; v_call: TRBV9; cdr3_aa: CASSPGGARETQYF; cdr3_nt: TGTGCCAGCAGCCCAGGGGGGGCTAGGGAGACCCAGTACTTC
d_call: TRBD1; clone_size: .; j_call: TRBJ1-2; v_call: TRBV25-1; cdr3_aa: CASSIRDRALIGYTF; cdr3_nt: TGTGCCAGCAGCATTCGGGACAGGGCCCTGATAGGCTACACCTTC
d_call: .; clone_size: many; j_call: TRBJ2-7; v_call: TRBV7-9; cdr3_aa: CASSMTVNSYEQYF; cdr3_nt: TGTGCCAGCAGCATGACAGTAAACTCCTACGAGCAGTACTTC
d_call: TRBD1; clone_size: few; j_call: TRBJ2-2; v_call: TRBV10-2; cdr3_aa: CANRQGRTGELFF; cdr3_nt: TGCGCCAACCGACAGGGAAGAACCGGGGAGCTGTTTTTT
d_call: .; clone_size: .; j_call: TRBJ1-5; v_call: TRBV4-1; cdr3_aa: CASSQDYGNRQPQHF; cdr3_nt: TGCGCCAGCAGCCAAGATTACGGGAATCGGCAGCCCCAGCATTTT
d_call: .; clone_size: few; j_call: TRBJ2-7; v_call: TRBV3-1; cdr3_aa: CASSRGQGGQYEQYF; cdr3_nt: TGTGCCAGCAGCCGCGGGCAGGGTGGTCAGTACGAGCAGTACTTC
d_call: .; clone_size: .; j_call: TRBJ1-5; v_call: TRBV12-3/TRBV12-4; cdr3_aa: CASSFLRGIDGQPQHF; cdr3_nt: TGTGCCAGCAGTTTTTTAAGGGGCATTGATGGGCAGCCCCAGCATTTT
d_call: .; clone_size: many; j_call: TRBJ1-1; v_call: TRBV2; cdr3_aa: CASNRMAANTEAFF; cdr3_nt: TGTGCCAGCAATAGGATGGCGGCGAACACTGAAGCTTTCTTT
d_call: TRBD1; clone_size: .; j_call: TRBJ1-2; v_call: TRBV29-1; cdr3_aa: CSALTGAGNTF; cdr3_nt: TGCAGCGCCCTGACAGGGGCTGGAAACACCTTC